The 12 T cell receptor beta chains presented below share a single source sample, sequenced in a study of blood T cell repertoires in COVID-19. Sequencing was performed with immunoSEQ multiplex PCR; in TCRdb, only in-frame clones are kept and a portion is missing. This sample yields over 70,000 clones, of which approximately 90% are seen a single time; approximately 2.4% belongs to the top ten. The source material was peripheral blood. The receptors shown here come from a man in his forties or fifties with COVID-19, enrolled during active disease.

This rearrangement joins TRBV11-3 to TRBJ2-5; 7 bases are shared with TRBD1. The V gene's germline CDR1 is SGHNT and CDR2 YENEEA. With V trimmed by 5 bases and J by 5 bases, 5 bases remained unmatched. This CDR3 has 13 amino acids. DNA of the CDR3: TGTGCCAGCAGCCTGGGCAGGGGGGAGACCCAGTACTTC. Translating it yields CASSLGRGETQYF.

This sequence joins TRBV7-9 and TRBJ2-1; 8 nucleotides line up with TRBD1. Germline trimming cut 0 bases from V and 8 bases from J; bases unmatched to any gene: 9. The length of the CDR3 is 16 residues. Germline V CDR1 and CDR2: SEHNR, FQNEAQ (reference sequence). CDR3 DNA: TGTGCCAGCAGCTTAGCGGGCAGGGGGCGCCTAGATGAGCAGTTCTTC. Amino acid sequence: CASSLAGRGRLDEQFF. The full variable domain, completed using reference TRBV7-9 and TRBJ2-1, is DTGVSQNPRHKITKRGQNVTFRCDPISEHNRLYWYRQTLGQGPEFLTYFQNEAQLEKSRLLSDRFSAERPKGSFSTLEIQRTEQGDSAMYLCASSLAGRGRLDEQFFGPGTRLTVL.

This clone appeared once. At one boundary the junction diverges from the germline segment, which might be a read error. Other DNA sequences from this sample encode an identical CDR3 as well. This chain uses TRBV28 with TRBJ1-2; weak D call: TRBD1 (6 bases). The CDR3 extends over 14 amino acids. Germline values: CDR1 MDHEN, CDR2 SYDVKM. The DNA of the CDR3 is TGTGCTAGCAGTCTACGACAGGAGTTTTATGGCTACACCTTC. It is translated as CASSLRQEFYGYTF.

The V gene is TRBV7-2, the J gene TRBJ1-1; D is uncertain. The germline V gene has CDR1 SGHTA and CDR2 FQGNSA. The CDR3 loop spans 13 amino acids. The V end was cut by 2 bases, the J end by 8 bases, with 12 bases between. This chain's CDR3 is CASSLNRDREAFF. DNA of the CDR3: TGTGCCAGCAGCTTAAACCGGGATCGCGAAGCTTTCTTT.

This clone was counted between two and nine times. The CDR3 DNA reads as TGTGCCAGCCACAGGGGTGAGAACACTGAAGCTTTCTTT. It specifies CASHRGENTEAFF. The chain recombines TRBV2 with TRBJ1-1; 7 bases are shared with TRBD1. The CDR3 totals 13 residues. V lost 8 bases and J lost 1; bases outside the gene matches: 4. Per germline, CDR1 SNHLY and CDR2 FYNNEI.

The chain links TRBV7-8 to TRBJ2-7, with TRBD1 identical over 10 bases. The CDR3 has 14 amino acids. Germline trimming cut 4 bases from V and 3 bases from J; bases unmatched to any gene: 3. Germline-derived CDR1 and CDR2 are SGHVS and FQNEAQ. The CDR3 DNA reads as TGTGCCAGCAGCTCTCGGACAGGGGGCTACGAGCAGTACTTC. This translates into CASSSRTGGYEQYF.

The chain combines TRBV24-1 with TRBJ2-5, with 9 bases fitting TRBD1. Germline values: CDR1 KGHDR, CDR2 SFDVKD. This CDR3 has 15 residues. After removal of 3 bases from V and 4 bases from J, the junction contained 5 bases not matched to a gene. As DNA, the CDR3 is TGTGCCACCAGTGATCGACAGGGGGGCTTAGAGACCCAGTACTTC. Translating gives CATSDRQGGLETQYF.

The chain is built from TRBV19 and TRBJ2-3, with 7 positions matching TRBD2. Germline CDR1 reads LNHDA; CDR2 reads SQIVND (reference sequence). The J segment lost 6 bases and the V segment lost 9 bases, leaving 18 bases of the junction unmatched. The CDR3 loop spans 16 amino acids. This chain's CDR3 is CASSTGLGLPPDTQYF. In DNA form, the CDR3 reads TGTGCCAGCTCCACCGGACTGGGACTACCCCCGGATACGCAGTATTTT.

This clone was counted a single time. The chain carries TRBV27 and TRBJ2-3; 12 nucleotides agree with TRBD2. The trim removed 4 bases at V and 5 bases at J, leaving 10 bases unmatched. The germline V gene encodes CDR1 MNHEY and CDR2 SMNVEV (reference sequence). CDR3 length: 17 amino acids. Here the CDR3 reads CASSWGLAGPLRDTQYF. In nucleotides, the CDR3 is TGTGCCAGCAGTTGGGGACTAGCGGGTCCTTTGAGAGATACGCAGTATTTT.

The chain employs TRBV6-4 and TRBJ1-2; TRBD1 is a possible D gene (6 bases). The germline V gene encodes CDR1 MRHNA and CDR2 SNTAGT. The CDR3 is 15 residues long. V lost 6 bases to trimming and J lost 2 bases, with 16 bases between them. In nucleotides, the CDR3 is TGTGCCAGCAGGCAGGGGTCTACCCCCAACTATGGCTACACCTTC. Protein: CASRQGSTPNYGYTF.

The rearrangement links TRBV6-1 to TRBJ2-1, with TRBD2 matching 12 bases. The J segment lost 7 bases and the V segment lost 1 base, leaving 11 bases of the junction unmatched. Germline assignment: CDR1 MNHNS and CDR2 SASEGT. The CDR3 consists of 18 residues. Here the CDR3 DNA reads TGTGCCAGCAGTGAAGTGTTGCTAGCGGGAGGGCCCGGGAATGAGCAGTTCTTC. This translates into CASSEVLLAGGPGNEQFF.

The rearrangement joins TRBV5-4 to TRBJ2-3; D may be TRBD1 (6 bases). Germline-derived CDR1 and CDR2 are SGHNT and YYREEE (reference sequence). V was cut by 0 bases and J by 2 bases, with 10 bases left in between. This CDR3 region has 15 residues. As DNA, the CDR3 is TGTGCCAGCAGCTTGGCAGGGGCCGTCACAGATACGCAGTATTTT. It encodes CASSLAGAVTDTQYF.